This T cell receptor beta chain was identified during a study of molecular identifiers for immune sequencing clone quantification (dated by TCRdb to 2016 to 2018). Background for the entire study: In a replicate experiment, RNA from around 20,000 or 100,000 naive CD8 T cells was split into five aliquots, four of which were sequenced. The study was a methods study using CD8 T cells to benchmark molecular-identifier clustering-based TCR repertoire sequencing (MIDCIRS) and TCR RNA copy counting. Study-level results and caveats: In CMV-specific effector cells, clones with more than 20 RNA copies contained over 97% of molecules, whereas in naive cells such clones contained under 1% of molecules. Even against a background of some 1 million naive CD8 T cells, spiked-in Jurkat TCR RNA amounting to a single cell's worth was reported to be detectable. Modeling gave approximately 3 recovered TCR RNA copies per cell versus about ten by digital PCR, implying around 33% capture efficiency. The naive libraries included spiked-in Jurkat TCR RNA (fewer than 11 copies' worth), and this Jurkat TCR RNA is not part of the donor repertoire. Without barcode sub-clustering, chimeric consensus sequences inflated TCR diversity; chimeras reached as high as 47%. Highly expanded clone sizes could be underestimated if identical TCR molecules share a barcode.

Libraries of naive CD8 T cells were built from approximately 20,000 to 980,000 sorted cells, with 10%, 30% or 50% of the purified RNA used. On a BD FACSAria II, naive CD8 T cells were FACS-sorted as CD8+CD4-CCR7+CD45RA+ and collected into RLT Plus buffer. To test detection sensitivity, Jurkat RNA equivalent to more than 8 TCR copies was spiked into samples of about 19,000-1,000,000 naive CD8 T cells. Enrichment of CD8 T cells was performed with RosetteSep CD8+ T Cell Enrichment Cocktail and Ficoll-Paque, after which ACK red cell lysis was carried out. This clonotype was seen ten or more times. Its antigen is currently not known. One base away there is no much larger clone; base qualities are not given. The library was generated by PCR. Instrument used: NextSeq 500. Bulk TCR libraries were generated as previously described, with the TCR primers listed in Table S5 used. The Qiagen AllPrep DNA/RNA kit was used to purify total RNA. Reads from multiple sequencing runs of the same library were pooled before analysis. As for the original processing: Reads were retained only if the reads had an exact TCR constant sequence, and the retained reads were trimmed to 150 nt and grouped according to their 12-nt molecular barcodes. Within each barcode group, reads were sub-clustered at a 15% Levenshtein threshold, and quality-weighted consensus sequences were built per RNA molecule. Non-functional sequences were discarded, and so were lower-count sequences lying one edit away from another sequence. Based on fitting two negative binomial distributions, any barcode sub-cluster with under 20% of the maximum read count was discarded. TCRdb reprocessing: public reads trimmed at Q25 with fastp, clones called with MiXCR, in-frame beta chains kept. Each record represents a unique CDR3 protein, reported with the most common genes and DNA among its rows. The authors' filters were not applied to this entry. This sample has some 680,000 distinct CDR3 sequences in its table, and 25% of those were observed once. Clones ranked in the top ten supply roughly 0.83% of the sample.

V sheds 0 bases and J sheds 3 bases, leaving 7 bases between their ends. CDR1 and CDR2, per the germline V gene (reference sequence), are GTSNPN and SVGIG. The CDR3 contains 13 residues, cysteine and phenylalanine counted. The CDR3 DNA has 39 bases and is translated from base 1. Material for sequencing was naive CD8+ T cells from blood, with Jurkat cell RNA spiked in. According to the study, the label for this sample's cell subset or site signals: FACS-sorted CD8+CD4-CCR7+CD45RA+ naive T cells. The chain joins TRBV30 to TRBJ2-3, with an unclear D gene assignment. This TCR was sampled from a human donor in good health. Some libraries in this study had Jurkat cell RNA spiked in. The bases read TGTGCCTGGAGTGTGTTGGAAACAGATACGCAGTATTTT. This is translated as CAWSVLETDTQYF. Outside the CDR3, residues come from the reference TRBV30 and TRBJ2-3 proteins, so the full variable domain is: SQTIHQWPATLVQPVGSPLSLECTVEGTSNPNLYWYRQAAGRGLQLLFYSVGIGQISSEVPQNLSASRPQDRQFILSSKKLLLSDSGFYLCAWSVLETDTQYFGPGTRLTVL.